This entry concerns a single T cell receptor (beta chain). What it binds is not known. The CDR3 has 15 residues. Germline V gene data show CDR1 as MNHNY and CDR2 as SVGAGI (reference sequence). With V trimmed by 3 bases and J by 5 bases, 7 bases remained unmatched. This sample stems from a study of OX40 agonist ivuxolimab in advanced cancers. The overall study: Ivuxolimab was delivered to patients intravenously every 2 weeks at doses spanning 0.01 to 10 mg/kg. Study-level findings and limits: What antigens the expanded peripheral T cells recognized was never established.

Sequenced by immunoSEQ multiplex PCR; TCRdb stores in-frame clones only, minus some. Altogether 60,000 to 70,000 clones are present, 80% to 90% being singletons, with the ten largest covering 3.5% to 4.5%. The chain has TRBV6-6 and TRBJ1-2, with 9 bases lining up with TRBD1. The source was CD4+ or CD8+ T cells sorted from blood, collected in a trial of the OX40 agonist ivuxolimab. This sequence was found in an adult with an advanced solid tumor such as melanoma, head and neck, liver or kidney cancer. The CDR3 protein is CASSYKGQGIYGYTF. The CDR3 DNA sequence: TGTGCCAGCAGTTATAAAGGACAGGGGATTTATGGCTACACCTTC.